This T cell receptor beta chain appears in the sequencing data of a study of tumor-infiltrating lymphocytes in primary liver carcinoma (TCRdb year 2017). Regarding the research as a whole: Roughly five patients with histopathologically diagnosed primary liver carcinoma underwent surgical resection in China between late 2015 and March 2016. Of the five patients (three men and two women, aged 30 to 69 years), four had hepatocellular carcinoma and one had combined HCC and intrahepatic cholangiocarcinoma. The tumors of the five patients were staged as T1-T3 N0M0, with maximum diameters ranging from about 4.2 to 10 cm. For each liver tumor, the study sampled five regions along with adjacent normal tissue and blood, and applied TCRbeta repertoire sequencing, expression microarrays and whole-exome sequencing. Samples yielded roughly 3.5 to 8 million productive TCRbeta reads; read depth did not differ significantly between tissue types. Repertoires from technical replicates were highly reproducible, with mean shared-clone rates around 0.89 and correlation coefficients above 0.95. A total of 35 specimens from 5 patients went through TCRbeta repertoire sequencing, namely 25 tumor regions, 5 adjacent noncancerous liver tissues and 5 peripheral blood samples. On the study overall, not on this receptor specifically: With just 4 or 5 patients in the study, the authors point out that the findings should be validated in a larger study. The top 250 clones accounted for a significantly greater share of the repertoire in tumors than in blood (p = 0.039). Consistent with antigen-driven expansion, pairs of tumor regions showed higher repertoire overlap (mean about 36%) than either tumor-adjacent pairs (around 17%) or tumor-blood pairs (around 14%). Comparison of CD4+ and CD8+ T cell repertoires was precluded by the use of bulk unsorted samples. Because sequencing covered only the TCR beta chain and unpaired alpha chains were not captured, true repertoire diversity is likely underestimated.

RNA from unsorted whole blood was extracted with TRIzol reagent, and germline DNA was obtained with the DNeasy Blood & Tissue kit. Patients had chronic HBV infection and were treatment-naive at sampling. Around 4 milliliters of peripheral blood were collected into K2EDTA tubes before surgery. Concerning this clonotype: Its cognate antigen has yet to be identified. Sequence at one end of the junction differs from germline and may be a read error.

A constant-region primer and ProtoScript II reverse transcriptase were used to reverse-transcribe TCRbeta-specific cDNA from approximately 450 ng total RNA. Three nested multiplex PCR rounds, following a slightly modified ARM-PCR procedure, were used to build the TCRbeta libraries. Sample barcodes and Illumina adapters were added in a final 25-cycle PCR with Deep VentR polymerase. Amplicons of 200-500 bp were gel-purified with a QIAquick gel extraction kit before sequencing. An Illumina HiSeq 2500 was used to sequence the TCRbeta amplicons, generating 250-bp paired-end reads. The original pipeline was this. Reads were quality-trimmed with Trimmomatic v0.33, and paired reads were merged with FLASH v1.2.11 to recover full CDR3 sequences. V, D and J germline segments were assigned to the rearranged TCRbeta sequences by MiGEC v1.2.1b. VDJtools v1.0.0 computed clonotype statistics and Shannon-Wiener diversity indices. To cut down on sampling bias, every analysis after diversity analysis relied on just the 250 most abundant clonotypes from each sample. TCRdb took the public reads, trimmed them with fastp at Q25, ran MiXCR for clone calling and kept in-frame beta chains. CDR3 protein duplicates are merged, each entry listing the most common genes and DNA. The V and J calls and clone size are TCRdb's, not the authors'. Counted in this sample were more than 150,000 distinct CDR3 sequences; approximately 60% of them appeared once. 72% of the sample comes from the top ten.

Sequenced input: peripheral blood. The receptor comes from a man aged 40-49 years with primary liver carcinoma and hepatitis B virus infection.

The DNA sequence follows: TGTGCCAACAGTCCGGGACTAGCGGCATACAATGAGCAGTCCTTC. It translates as CANSPGLAAYNEQSF. The rearrangement joined TRBV6-5 to TRBJ2-1, with 11 junctional bases fitting TRBD2. The CDR3 measures 15 amino acids from cysteine to phenylalanine. Just CDR3 DNA is preserved here, 45 bases in frame from base 1. The CDR1 and CDR2 encoded by the germline V gene are MNHEY and SVGAGI.